Given below is one T cell receptor (beta chain) in context. Germline V lookup: CDR1 SQVTM, CDR2 ANQGSEA. V shed 7 bases, J shed 2 bases, and the junction held 5 bases outside the gene matches. There are 13 residues in the CDR3. Source study methods: Reference gene primer amplification gave nucleated cell count estimates. This table comes from immunoSEQ multiplex PCR, and its TCRdb copy is limited to in-frame clones, with some not included. That table is the source of V, J and clone size, and D and trimming were worked out from the DNA. Here the sample spans 310,000 or so clones, roughly 86% being singletons. This sample stems from a study of blood T cell repertoires in COVID-19. Looking at the study overall: Material from acute and convalescent COVID-19 was sourced from the United States, Italy and Spain. In each case, the material was cDNA or gDNA derived from T cells, B-cell-depleted T cells, or PBMCs.

The chain has TRBV29-1 and TRBJ1-2; 9 bases line up with TRBD1. This clonotype originated in a woman aged 45 to 65 with acute or convalescent COVID-19. The sequencing sample was made of peripheral blood. The CDR3 loop is CSAGTGRNYGYTF. DNA of the CDR3: TGCAGCGCCGGGACAGGGAGGAACTATGGCTACACCTTC. Filled out from reference TRBV29-1 and TRBJ1-2, the complete variable domain reads SAVISQKPSRDICQRGTSLTIQCQVDSQVTMMFWYRQQPGQSLTLIATANQGSEATYESGFVIDKFPISRPNLTFSTLTVSNMSPEDSSIYLCSAGTGRNYGYTFGSGTRLTVV.